Presented here are 16 T cell receptor beta chains from one specimen sequenced in a study of shared clonotypes between healthy human individuals (dated by TCRdb to about 2020). CD8 naive samples were obtained by positive selection for CCR7 among CD45RO-negative cells, yielding a CD45RA+CCR7+ population from which TemRA cells were excluded. Library generation was performed with the immunoSEQ multiplex PCR assay. The table comes from immuneACCESS by way of TCRdb, which keeps in-frame sequences with V and J called. Part of the clones is missing from these tables; in studies checked, under half for an unresolved V gene and the rest for unknown reasons. The sample yields hundreds of thousands of clones; around 96% were counted once. 0.11% of the sample is held by the ten biggest clonotypes. The sequenced sample consisted of naive CD8+ T cells sorted from blood. Explained via the paper, the cell subset or site label denotes: CD45RA+CCR7+. The receptors stem from a woman aged 25-40 years in good health.

On this clone itself: Within the sample, other DNA sequences also encode this same CDR3. The J gene is TRBJ2-3, the V gene TRBV27; no definite D call. With 2 bases removed from V and 0 bases from J, the gap between germline ends came to 3 bases. The CDR3 covers 13 residues. Germline CDR1 reads MNHEY; CDR2 reads SMNVEV (reference sequence). The CDR3, as DNA: TGTGCCAGCAGTTTACGGAGCACAGATACGCAGTATTTT. Its translation: CASSLRSTDTQYF.

V usage is TRBV28 and J usage is TRBJ1-4, with D tentatively TRBD1 (6 bases). Per the germline V gene, CDR1 is MDHEN and CDR2 is SYDVKM. The CDR3 runs 16 residues. V was clipped by 2 bases and J by 7 bases, with 17 bases between them. CDR3 in amino acids: CASSLTYGGASEKLFF. DNA of the CDR3: TGTGCCAGCAGTTTAACGTACGGGGGCGCTAGTGAAAAACTGTTTTTT.

The rearrangement joins TRBV28 to TRBJ2-7; D call uncertain. The CDR3 length is 15 residues. V was clipped by 4 bases and J by 3 bases, with 16 bases between them. In germline, CDR1 is MDHEN, CDR2 SYDVKM. Here the CDR3 DNA reads TGTGCCAGCAGTTCACAAATCAAACACGGCTACGAGCAGTACTTC. It encodes CASSSQIKHGYEQYF.

J is TRBJ1-5 and V is TRBV27; unclear D gene. Germline V gives CDR1 MNHEY, CDR2 SMNVEV (reference sequence). This CDR3 spans 14 amino acids. With 3 bases removed from V and 6 bases from J, the gap between germline ends came to 12 bases. The CDR3 DNA sequence: TGTGCCAGCAGTTTTCGTTGGGGAGTTCAGCCCCAGCATTTT. Protein: CASSFRWGVQPQHF.

This sequence joins TRBV1 and TRBJ2-7; the DNA was not used to check the table's D call, TRBD1. TRBV1 is a pseudogene segment. This CDR3 comprises 14 residues. CDR3: CTARVQDRGHEQYF. CDR3 nucleotides: TGCACCGCGAGAGTCCAGGACAGGGGCCACGAGCAGTACTTC.

The rearrangement joins TRBV27 to TRBJ2-7; TRBD2 is a possible D gene (5 bases). CDR1 MNHEY and CDR2 SMNVEV come from the germline V gene (reference sequence). The CDR3 has 13 amino acids. Trimming pared 0 bases from V and 3 bases from J, leaving 6 bases between. The CDR3 coding sequence is TGTGCCAGCAGTTTATCAGCGGACTACGAGCAGTACTTC. This codes for CASSLSADYEQYF.

The rearrangement links TRBV5-1 to TRBJ2-2, with 8 bases lining up with TRBD1. This CDR3 contains 15 residues. Germline V CDR1 and CDR2: SGHRS, YFSETQ. V dropped 4 bases and J dropped 8; count of bases not matched to a gene: 10. CDR3 DNA sequence: TGCGCCAGCAGCCCGGACAGGGTTTTGTCTGGGGAGCTGTTTTTT. Residues: CASSPDRVLSGELFF.

The chain uses TRBV9 and TRBJ2-5; D is uncertain. CDR3 length equals 15 residues. Trimming took 0 bases from V and 5 from J, leaving 14 bases between them. Germline V gives CDR1 SGDLS, CDR2 YYNGEE. CDR3 sequence: CASSVVANPRETQYF. Written as DNA, the CDR3 is TGTGCCAGCAGCGTAGTGGCCAACCCCCGCGAGACCCAGTACTTC.

The CDR3 loop reads CASSLEQYEYNEQFF. DNA for the CDR3: TGTGCCAGCAGCTTAGAACAGTATGAATACAATGAGCAGTTCTTC. The genes are TRBV7-6 and TRBJ2-1, with D unresolved. CDR1 is SGHVS and CDR2 is FNYEAQ in the germline V gene. Trimming removed 1 base from V and 4 bases from J, with 11 bases in between. This CDR3 spans 15 amino acids.

This chain connects TRBV28 to TRBJ2-7, with D tentatively TRBD1 (6 bases). Germline V gene sequence: CDR1 MDHEN, CDR2 SYDVKM. V was clipped by 5 bases and J by 0 bases, with 14 bases between them. This CDR3 spans 15 amino acids. CDR3 in DNA: TGTGCCAGCAGTGCCTCAGGGGAGCCCTCCTACGAGCAGTACTTC. Amino acid sequence: CASSASGEPSYEQYF. Full variable domain (outside the CDR3, taken from reference TRBV28 and TRBJ2-7): DVKVTQSSRYLVKRTGEKVFLECVQDMDHENMFWYRQDPGLGLRLIYFSYDVKMKEKGDIPEGYSVSREKKERFSLILESASTNQTSMYLCASSASGEPSYEQYFGPGTRLTVT.

The chain couples TRBV5-1 to TRBJ2-7; weak D call: TRBD2 (5 bases). Trimming left V 4 bases short and J 0 bases short, with 14 bases between. The CDR3 is 15 residues long. Per germline, CDR1 SGHRS and CDR2 YFSETQ. The CDR3 DNA follows: TGCGCCAGCAGCATTAACCCCGAGGGCTCCTACGAGCAGTACTTC. Residues: CASSINPEGSYEQYF.

The chain recombines TRBV5-6 with TRBJ1-1; possible D gene TRBD1, 5 bases. The CDR3 has 15 residues. From germline, CDR1 is SGHDT and CDR2 YYEEEE. Trimming removed 2 bases from V and 0 bases from J, with 11 bases in between. CDR3 nucleotides: TGTGCCAGCAGCTTACTACGGGGGATGAACACTGAAGCTTTCTTT. Amino acids: CASSLLRGMNTEAFF. Combining the CDR3 with reference TRBV5-6 and TRBJ1-1 gives the whole variable domain DAGVTQSPTHLIKTRGQQVTLRCSPKSGHDTVSWYQQALGQGPQFIFQYYEEEERQRGNFPDRFSGHQFPNYSSELNVNALLLGDSALYLCASSLLRGMNTEAFFGQGTRLTVV.

The DNA of the CDR3 is TGCGCCAGCAGCCCCTCCCGGGGCGTTGAAAAACTGTTTTTT. Amino acid sequence: CASSPSRGVEKLFF. The chain recombines TRBV4-1 with TRBJ1-4; D is perhaps TRBD1 (5 bases). Trimming left V 4 bases short and J 7 bases short, with 13 bases between. The CDR3 is 14 residues long. Germline assignment: CDR1 MGHRA and CDR2 YSYEKL.

This clone was counted only a few times. This CDR3 is also generated by other DNA sequences in the sample. The chain uses TRBV27 and TRBJ2-2; 7 bases line up with TRBD2. V shed 4 bases and J 2 bases; nucleotides not matched to a gene: 1. This CDR3 spans 14 amino acids. CDR1 and CDR2 from the germline V gene are MNHEY and SMNVEV (reference sequence). CDR3 sequence reads: CASSSGLNTGELFF. The CDR3 DNA reads as TGTGCCAGCAGTTCGGGACTAAACACCGGGGAGCTGTTTTTT.

V usage is TRBV7-9 and J usage is TRBJ1-5; TRBD1 matches 9 bases. There are 14 residues in the CDR3. The trim removed 2 bases at V and 6 bases at J, leaving 2 bases unmatched. Germline assignment: CDR1 SEHNR and CDR2 FQNEAQ (reference sequence). In DNA form, the CDR3 reads TGTGCCAGCAGCTTAACAGGGGGCACTCAGCCCCAGCATTTT. This codes for CASSLTGGTQPQHF.

The rearrangement links TRBV28 to TRBJ1-1; D ambiguous. Trimming removed 2 bases at V and 1 base at J, with 8 bases between. Germline V gene data show CDR1 as MDHEN and CDR2 as SYDVKM. The CDR3 length is 14 residues. CDR3 sequence (DNA): TGTGCCAGCAGTTTACGAGTAGAGAACACTGAAGCTTTCTTT. It translates to CASSLRVENTEAFF.